Following are 8 T cell receptor beta chains from one sample sequenced in a study of long-term antiretroviral therapy in people with HIV. The authors ran the immunoSEQ assay, v3.0, at survey level. Only in-frame clones appear in the TCRdb table, and some are missing; sequencing was by immunoSEQ multiplex PCR. The table has 24,000 or so clones, around 82% seen once. The sequenced sample was unsorted PBMCs, obtained 0.5 years after starting antiretroviral therapy. The receptors originated from a middle-aged woman with HIV.

J is TRBJ1-2 and V is TRBV2; perhaps TRBD1 as D (5 bases). This CDR3 is 14 amino acids long. The ends were cut back, 2 bases at V and 6 bases at J, with 13 bases in the middle. Germline CDR1 and CDR2: SNHLY and FYNNEI. CDR3 region: CASSERAGRDGYTF. The CDR3 DNA sequence: TGTGCCAGCAGTGAACGGGCAGGGAGGGATGGCTACACCTTC.

This clone has just a few counts. This rearrangement joins TRBV7-9 to TRBJ2-7, with TRBD1 matching 10 bases. The CDR3 spans 13 residues. V lost 11 bases to trimming and J lost 1 base; unmatched junction nucleotides: 5. Germline values: CDR1 SEHNR, CDR2 FQNEAQ (reference sequence). The CDR3 sequence is CAWGTGESYEQYF. In DNA, the CDR3 is TGTGCCTGGGGGACAGGGGAATCCTACGAGCAGTACTTC.

V is TRBV4-1 and J is TRBJ2-2; the match to TRBD2 covers 9 bases. The CDR3 runs to 16 residues. J was trimmed by 6 bases and V by 3 bases; bases with no gene match: 8. From germline, CDR1 is MGHRA and CDR2 YSYEKL. The CDR3 protein is CASSQPREGRSGELFF. Here the CDR3 DNA reads TGCGCCAGCAGCCAGCCGCGGGAGGGGAGGTCCGGGGAGCTGTTTTTT.

The V and J genes are TRBV4-1 and TRBJ2-3; D is unresolved. CDR1 is MGHRA, CDR2 YSYEKL, per germline. The CDR3 is made up of 15 amino acids. V was cut by 3 bases and J by 2 bases, with 12 bases left in between. The chain's CDR3 is CASSQSRIFTDTQYF. Written as DNA, the CDR3 is TGCGCCAGCAGCCAGAGTCGGATTTTCACAGATACGCAGTATTTT.

The V call is TRBV7-2, the J call TRBJ2-2, with D tentatively TRBD1 or TRBD2 (5 bases each). Trimming left V 4 bases short and J 0 bases short, with 9 bases between. The CDR3 has 15 residues. From germline, CDR1 is SGHTA and CDR2 FQGNSA. This chain's CDR3 is CASSSRGSNTGELFF. DNA for the CDR3: TGTGCCAGCAGCTCCCGGGGCTCGAACACCGGGGAGCTGTTTTTT.

This chain connects TRBV9 to TRBJ2-3, with 10 bases fitting TRBD2. The trim removed 0 bases at V and 4 bases at J, leaving 2 bases unmatched. CDR1 is SGDLS, CDR2 YYNGEE, per germline. The CDR3 consists of 15 residues. In DNA form, the CDR3 reads TGTGCCAGCAGCGTAGCTAGCGGGGGTGCAGATACGCAGTATTTT. Its translation: CASSVASGGADTQYF.

This clone has a single count. This chain uses TRBV28 with TRBJ2-5, with a possible D match to TRBD2 (6 bases). V was cut by 7 bases and J by 5 bases, with 11 bases left in between. The CDR3 consists of 12 residues. In germline, CDR1 is MDHEN, CDR2 SYDVKM. The CDR3 coding sequence is TGTGCCAGCATGGCCGGGAGCGAGACCCAGTACTTC. Its translation: CASMAGSETQYF. The full variable domain, with the rest looked up from reference TRBV28 and TRBJ2-5, is DVKVTQSSRYLVKRTGEKVFLECVQDMDHENMFWYRQDPGLGLRLIYFSYDVKMKEKGDIPEGYSVSREKKERFSLILESASTNQTSMYLCASMAGSETQYFGPGTRLLVL.

This chain connects TRBV4-3 to TRBJ2-7; 9 bases fit TRBD1. This CDR3 is built from 13 residues. From germline, CDR1 is LGHNA and CDR2 YSLEER. V was clipped by 4 bases and J by 5 bases; unmatched bases: 3. CDR3 coding DNA: TGCGCCAGCAGCCCCCGACAGGGGGACGAGCAGTACTTC. Amino acid sequence: CASSPRQGDEQYF.